This entry concerns a single TCR beta chain. The CDR3 covers 13 residues. The germline V gene encodes CDR1 MNHEY and CDR2 SVGAGI. V was trimmed by 4 bases and J by 6 bases, leaving 9 bases between them. The data were taken from a study of somatic mutations in cytotoxic T cells in rheumatoid arthritis. Source study methods: Published virus-specific TCRB sequences matched only a few of the patient CD8+ clones exceeding 1%. Here immunoSEQ multiplex PCR was the method, and the copy in TCRdb shows in-frame clones only, minus some. V, J and clone size derive from that table, while D and trimming were established from the DNA sequence. The sample has thousands of clones; 75% to 90% are singletons.

The V and J genes are TRBV6-5 and TRBJ2-2; no firm D call. The clonotype comes from a man in his forties with rheumatoid arthritis. The sequencing sample was made of CD8+ T cells sorted from blood. The CDR3 spells CASSLGGAGELFF. The CDR3 DNA follows: TGTGCCAGCAGTTTAGGCGGAGCCGGGGAGCTGTTTTTT.